The 9 T cell receptor beta chains presented below share a single source sample, sequenced in a study of cytomegalovirus exposure and HLA in healthy donors (dated by TCRdb to 2015 to 2018). Library construction relied on the immunoSEQ multiplex PCR assay. TCRdb took over this immuneACCESS table, retaining in-frame rearrangements with V and J assigned. Such tables are incomplete; in checked studies, under half of the missing clones stem from an unresolved V gene, and the remainder is unexplained. The sample profile shows 150,000 to 200,000 clones; 85% of them were found once. The ten largest account for about 15% of the sample. Sequenced: PBMCs. The receptors come from a man aged 18 to 30 in good health and CMV-seropositive.

This chain connects TRBV2 to TRBJ1-3, with no clear D. The CDR3 runs to 15 residues. The germline V and J ends were trimmed by 6 bases and 0 bases, with 12 bases remaining between them. Germline CDR1 reads SNHLY; CDR2 reads FYNNEI. CDR3 residues: CASRENLSSGNTIYF. The DNA of the CDR3 is TGTGCCAGCAGGGAGAACTTGAGCTCTGGAAACACCATATATTTT.

Details on this clone: Different DNA sequences within this sample yield the same CDR3. J is TRBJ1-4 and V is TRBV5-6; the match to TRBD1 covers 12 bases. This CDR3 is built from 14 residues. CDR1 SGHDT and CDR2 YYEEEE come from the germline V gene. Trimming at V came to 4 bases and at J to 6 bases, leaving 1 base not matched to a gene. CDR3 nucleotide sequence: TGTGCCAGCAGCGGGACAGGGGGCGATGAAAAACTGTTTTTT. Its protein product is CASSGTGGDEKLFF.

The chain links TRBV9 to TRBJ2-4; 12 bases are shared with TRBD2. Germline CDR1 and CDR2: SGDLS and YYNGEE. The V segment lost 3 bases and the J segment 11 bases; nucleotides outside the gene matches: 12. The CDR3 is made up of 16 amino acids. The CDR3 bases are TGTGCCAGCAGCGCAAGACTAGCGGGGGCCCCCCTCCTTCAGTACTTC. It encodes CASSARLAGAPLLQYF.

The rearrangement uses TRBV5-1 and TRBJ1-3; 10 bases line up with TRBD1. Germline V CDR1 and CDR2: SGHRS, YFSETQ. Trimming at V came to 0 bases and at J to 1 base, leaving 4 bases not matched to a gene. The CDR3 consists of 17 residues. The CDR3 loop reads CASSLAPGQGSGNTIYF. CDR3 coding DNA: TGCGCCAGCAGCTTGGCGCCGGGACAGGGGTCTGGAAACACCATATATTTT.

This chain joins TRBV5-1 and TRBJ2-7; 12 bases are shared with TRBD2. The CDR3 spans 17 residues. With V trimmed by 0 bases and J by 5 bases, 9 bases remained unmatched. Germline V gives CDR1 SGHRS, CDR2 YFSETQ. CDR3 DNA: TGCGCCAGCAGCTTGGCGACTAGCGGGAGAGGTAGGAACGAGCAGTACTTC. Its translation is CASSLATSGRGRNEQYF.

The sample holds one count of this clone. The V gene is TRBV5-6, the J gene TRBJ2-7; 8 bases are shared with TRBD1. Unmatched junction bases numbered 10, after V lost 4 bases and J lost 1 base. There are 16 residues in the CDR3. CDR1 is SGHDT and CDR2 is YYEEEE in the germline V gene. Written as DNA, the CDR3 is TGTGCCAGCAGCGACGTCTACGGGACAGGTTCCTACGAGCAGTACTTC. Amino acid sequence: CASSDVYGTGSYEQYF.

This sequence joins TRBV28 and TRBJ2-2; weak D call: TRBD1 (5 bases). The CDR3 sequence is 16 residues long. The V gene's germline CDR1 is MDHEN and CDR2 SYDVKM. Trimming pared 2 bases from V and 2 bases from J, leaving 12 bases between. DNA of the CDR3: TGTGCCAGCAGTTTAGTCACAGGCTTAAACACCGGGGAGCTGTTTTTT. Translation: CASSLVTGLNTGELFF.

V usage is TRBV11-3 and J usage is TRBJ2-2, with D perhaps matching TRBD2 (6 bases). V lost 4 bases, J lost 5 bases, and 11 bases lay in between. This CDR3 has 14 residues. Looked up from germline, CDR1 is SGHNT and CDR2 is YENEEA. The DNA of the CDR3 is TGTGCCAGCAGCTCCAAACGGGGGACCGGGGAGCTGTTTTTT. It encodes CASSSKRGTGELFF.

The J gene is TRBJ2-7, the V gene TRBV10-2; tentatively, D is TRBD1 (5 bases). The germline CDR1 and CDR2 sequences are WSHSY and SAAADI. V gave up 5 bases and J gave up 5 bases, with 13 bases separating them. The CDR3 totals 13 residues. DNA for the CDR3: TGCGCCAGCAGTTCGGCAGGGAACCACGAGCAGTACTTC. Protein sequence: CASSSAGNHEQYF.